Each of the 8 T cell receptor beta chains below was sequenced from the same sample in a study of blood T cell repertoires in COVID-19. The assay was immunoSEQ multiplex PCR, and TCRdb's table has in-frame clones only and misses some. The sample holds approximately 150,000 clones, about 82% seen once. Source material: peripheral blood. The source of these receptors is a woman aged 80 or over with COVID-19, enrolled during active disease.

This clone was recorded once. J is TRBJ2-2 and V is TRBV27, with 7 bases that match TRBD2. The CDR3 has 15 amino acids. Germline V lookup: CDR1 MNHEY, CDR2 SMNVEV (reference sequence). The ends lost 4 bases at V and 4 bases at J; junction bases unmatched: 6. CDR3 nucleotide sequence: TGTGCCAGCAGTTCTGGGAGGGCCATCACCGGGGAGCTGTTTTTT. It codes for CASSSGRAITGELFF.

The V and J genes are TRBV7-9 and TRBJ1-4; D is possibly TRBD1 (6 bases). Trimming left V 6 bases short and J 4 bases short, with 15 bases between. This CDR3 has 15 residues. Germline CDR1 SEHNR, CDR2 FQNEAQ (reference sequence). For the CDR3, the DNA is TGTGCCAGCAGGGACCCCAGGGGCATTAATGAAAAACTGTTTTTT. It codes for CASRDPRGINEKLFF.

The chain has TRBV3-1 (or the pseudogene TRBV3-2) and TRBJ1-2; the match to TRBD1 covers 9 bases. After removal of 6 bases from V and 10 bases from J, the junction contained 9 bases not matched to a gene. Germline assignment: CDR1 LGHDT and CDR2 YNNKEL (reference sequence). CDR3 size: 13 residues. DNA for the CDR3: TGTGCCAGCAGTACCACAGGGGGCGCCGACTACACCTTC. As protein: CASSTTGGADYTF.

The chain has TRBV2 and TRBJ2-1, with 9 bases fitting TRBD2. The CDR3 is 15 amino acids. After removal of 9 bases from V and 4 bases from J, the junction contained 10 bases not matched to a gene. Per germline, CDR1 SNHLY and CDR2 FYNNEI. CDR3 in amino acids: CASRSRTSVYNEQFF. The CDR3 region has the DNA TGTGCCAGTCGATCCCGGACTAGCGTATACAATGAGCAGTTCTTC.

The sample holds one count of this clone. V is TRBV5-6 and J is TRBJ1-6; D might be TRBD1 (5 bases). The CDR3 has 14 residues. Trimming removed 1 base from V and 6 bases from J, with 8 bases in between. Germline V lookup: CDR1 SGHDT, CDR2 YYEEEE. In DNA form, the CDR3 reads TGTGCCAGCAGCTTGAGGGGCCTTAATTCACCCCTCCACTTT. Translating gives CASSLRGLNSPLHF.

The rearrangement uses TRBV19 and TRBJ2-7; D might be TRBD1 (5 bases). From germline, CDR1 is LNHDA and CDR2 SQIVND (reference sequence). There are 13 residues in the CDR3. The germline V and J ends were trimmed by 3 bases and 3 bases, with 9 bases remaining between them. This chain's CDR3 is CASSIATVYEQYF. The CDR3 nucleotides read TGTGCCAGTAGTATTGCGACAGTCTACGAGCAGTACTTC. Full variable domain (remainder filled in from reference TRBV19 and TRBJ2-7): DGGITQSPKYLFRKEGQNVTLSCEQNLNHDAMYWYRQDPGQGLRLIYYSQIVNDFQKGDIAEGYSVSREKKESFPLTVTSAQKNPTAFYLCASSIATVYEQYFGPGTRLTVT.

The chain recombines TRBV28 with TRBJ1-3; the match to TRBD1 covers 7 bases. Trimming removed 4 bases from V and 3 bases from J; junction bases left unmatched: 9. The CDR3 extends over 16 amino acids. CDR1 and CDR2 from the germline V gene are MDHEN and SYDVKM. CDR3 protein: CASSSIQGISGNTIYF. As DNA, the CDR3 is TGTGCCAGCAGTTCCATACAGGGGATTAGTGGAAACACCATATATTTT. Filled out from reference TRBV28 and TRBJ1-3, the complete variable domain reads DVKVTQSSRYLVKRTGEKVFLECVQDMDHENMFWYRQDPGLGLRLIYFSYDVKMKEKGDIPEGYSVSREKKERFSLILESASTNQTSMYLCASSSIQGISGNTIYFGEGSWLTVV.

V and J are TRBV5-6 and TRBJ1-6; perhaps TRBD1 as D (5 bases). CDR3 length: 15 residues. The V end lost 4 bases, the J end lost 6 bases, and 14 bases lay between the germline ends. CDR1 is SGHDT, CDR2 YYEEEE, per germline. The CDR3 is CASSPRVAFNSPLHF. Written as DNA, the CDR3 is TGTGCCAGCAGCCCCAGGGTCGCCTTTAATTCACCCCTCCACTTT.